These T cell receptor beta chains were read from a single sample in a study of early T cells in non-severe SARS-CoV-2 infection. TCRdb analysed the 5' RACE reads with MiXCR anew, one entry per CDR3 protein. The table has about 98,000 distinct CDR3 sequences, roughly 11% seen once. The specimen was whole blood. The receptors shown here come from an adult who was a healthcare worker with PCR-confirmed SARS-CoV-2 infection or an uninfected control (not recorded which). The CDR3 runs from the conserved cysteine through the conserved F or W. The order of the fields is D gene, V gene, J gene, clone size, CDR3 protein, CDR3 DNA. A D gene is named only where the DNA matches it firmly. Clone size is given for some rows only: seen once, a few or many times, or a class if the clone is expanded.

D: .; V: TRBV5-1; J: TRBJ1-1; size: few; CDR3: CASSWDGTTEAFF; DNA: TGCGCCAGCAGCTGGGACGGGACAACTGAAGCTTTCTTT
D: .; V: TRBV6-4; J: TRBJ2-1; size: many; CDR3: CASSEGSSNEQFF; DNA: TGTGCCAGCAGTGAGGGGAGTTCGAATGAGCAGTTCTTC
D: .; V: TRBV28; J: TRBJ2-3; size: .; CDR3: CASSYWGDTQYF; DNA: TGTGCCAGCAGCTATTGGGGAGATACGCAGTATTTT
D: TRBD2; V: TRBV7-3; J: TRBJ2-1; size: .; CDR3: CASSLRAAGGRHNEQFF; DNA: TGTGCCAGCAGCTTACGGGCAGCGGGAGGGCGTCACAATGAGCAGTTCTTC
D: TRBD2; V: TRBV7-9; J: TRBJ2-6; size: .; CDR3: CASSPSAGRPGANVLTF; DNA: TGTGCCAGCAGTCCCTCCGCCGGGAGGCCAGGGGCCAACGTCCTGACTTTC
D: .; V: TRBV30; J: TRBJ2-1; size: few; CDR3: CAWMGQTPYNEQFF; DNA: TGTGCCTGGATGGGACAAACCCCCTACAATGAGCAGTTCTTC
D: TRBD1; V: TRBV11-2; J: TRBJ1-2; size: few; CDR3: CASNNIRDRDNSNYGYTF; DNA: TGTGCCAGCAACAACATCCGGGACAGGGATAATTCCAACTATGGCTACACCTTC
D: .; V: TRBV2; J: TRBJ2-5; size: .; CDR3: CASSRFTGTRQETQYF; DNA: TGTGCCAGCAGTCGCTTTACCGGGACGCGACAAGAGACCCAGTACTTC
D: .; V: TRBV29-1; J: TRBJ2-7; size: .; CDR3: CSVVSPSFREQYF; DNA: TGCAGCGTCGTTTCCCCTTCGTTTCGCGAGCAGTACTTC
D: TRBD2; V: TRBV19; J: TRBJ2-2; size: few; CDR3: CASSIVGGTNTGELFF; DNA: TGTGCCAGTAGTATAGTCGGGGGGACGAACACCGGGGAGCTGTTTTTT
D: TRBD1; V: TRBV7-9; J: TRBJ1-1; size: many; CDR3: CASSGQGDAEAFF; DNA: TGTGCCAGCAGCGGGCAGGGGGACGCTGAAGCTTTCTTT
D: TRBD1; V: TRBV2; J: TRBJ2-5; size: .; CDR3: CASSAQTGKETQYF; DNA: TGTGCCAGCAGTGCACAGACAGGGAAAGAGACCCAGTACTTC
D: TRBD1; V: TRBV5-1; J: TRBJ2-1; size: .; CDR3: CASGQPDRAGNEQFF; DNA: TGCGCCAGCGGGCAACCGGACAGGGCGGGCAATGAGCAGTTCTTC
D: .; V: TRBV5-1; J: TRBJ2-7; size: .; CDR3: CASAGGQTYEQYF; DNA: TGCGCCAGCGCTGGGGGACAAACCTACGAGCAGTACTTC
D: TRBD1; V: TRBV12-3/TRBV12-4; J: TRBJ2-6; size: many; CDR3: CASSSKYGTGGAGANVLTF; DNA: TGTGCCAGCAGTTCTAAGTACGGGACAGGGGGCGCTGGGGCCAACGTCCTGACTTTC
D: TRBD2; V: TRBV4-2; J: TRBJ2-3; size: .; CDR3: CASSRALGGESTDTQYF; DNA: TGTGCCAGCAGCCGGGCCCTGGGGGGGGAGAGCACAGATACGCAGTATTTT
D: .; V: TRBV7-2; J: TRBJ1-5; size: .; CDR3: CASSSSSQGGYQPQHF; DNA: TGTGCCAGCAGCTCATCGAGTCAGGGTGGTTATCAGCCCCAGCATTTT
D: TRBD1; V: TRBV30; J: TRBJ1-1; size: many; CDR3: CAWSRGTGYTEAFF; DNA: TGTGCCTGGAGTAGAGGGACAGGGTACACTGAAGCTTTCTTT
D: .; V: TRBV20-1; J: TRBJ1-4; size: many; CDR3: CSAPDRNEKLFF; DNA: TGCAGTGCTCCCGACAGGAATGAAAAACTGTTTTTT
D: TRBD1; V: TRBV12-3/TRBV12-4; J: TRBJ1-3; size: many; CDR3: CASRSPTGGSGNTIYF; DNA: TGTGCCAGCAGATCCCCGACAGGGGGCTCTGGAAACACCATATATTTT
D: .; V: TRBV7-9; J: TRBJ1-4; size: many; CDR3: CASRLYQGQLFF; DNA: TGTGCCAGCAGACTCTATCAGGGGCAACTGTTTTTT
D: .; V: TRBV6-5; J: TRBJ1-2; size: few; CDR3: CASSYSISSGYGYTF; DNA: TGTGCCAGCAGTTACTCCATTTCATCAGGTTATGGCTACACCTTC
D: .; V: TRBV5-1; J: TRBJ2-1; size: many; CDR3: CASSLNYNEQFF; DNA: TGCGCCAGCAGCCTAAACTACAATGAGCAGTTCTTC
D: .; V: TRBV2; J: TRBJ2-7; size: .; CDR3: CASSDKTLAYEQYF; DNA: TGTGCCAGCAGTGACAAGACGCTGGCCTACGAGCAGTACTTC
D: .; V: TRBV30; J: TRBJ1-6; size: .; CDR3: CAWSVQPPGTGSPLHF; DNA: TGTGCCTGGAGTGTACAACCCCCCGGCACTGGTTCACCCCTCCACTTT
D: .; V: TRBV6-5; J: TRBJ2-1; size: .; CDR3: CASNYSDSYNEQFF; DNA: TGTGCCAGCAATTACTCCGACAGCTACAATGAGCAGTTCTTC
D: .; V: TRBV6-5; J: TRBJ2-7; size: many; CDR3: CASSYSSIGIYEQYF; DNA: TGTGCCAGCAGTTACTCGAGCATAGGGATCTACGAGCAGTACTTC